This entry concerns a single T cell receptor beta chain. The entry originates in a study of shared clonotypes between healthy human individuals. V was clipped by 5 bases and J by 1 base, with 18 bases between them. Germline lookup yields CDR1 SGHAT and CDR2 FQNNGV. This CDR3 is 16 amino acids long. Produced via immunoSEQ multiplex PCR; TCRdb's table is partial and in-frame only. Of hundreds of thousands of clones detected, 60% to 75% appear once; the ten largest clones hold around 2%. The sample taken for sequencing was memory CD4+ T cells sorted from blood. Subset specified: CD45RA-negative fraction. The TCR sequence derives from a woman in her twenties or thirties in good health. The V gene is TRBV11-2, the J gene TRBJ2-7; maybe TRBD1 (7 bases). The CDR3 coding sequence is TGTGCCAGCAGCCCAAGCCAGGGGGGAGCGTCCTACGAGCAGTACTTC. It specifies CASSPSQGGASYEQYF.